Here is one T cell receptor (beta chain) with its context. These data come from a study of blood T cell repertoires in COVID-19. For the study at large: Donors in the United States, Italy and Spain gave samples during acute or convalescent COVID-19.

This CDR3 region has 12 residues. Trimming stripped 6 bases from V and 2 bases from J, with 10 bases between. Looked up from germline, CDR1 is SQVTM and CDR2 is ANQGSEA. Methods used by the authors: For nucleated cells, counts were estimated from reference gene primer amplification. Using immunoSEQ multiplex PCR, the repertoire was profiled, and TCRdb retains in-frame clones only, with some absent. Clone size and the V and J calls come from that table; the DNA yielded D and trimming. The sample has about 160,000 clones; roughly 90% are singletons. The chain joins TRBV29-1 to TRBJ2-5; a possible D gene is TRBD1 (6 bases). Sequenced: PBMCs or T cells enriched from blood (not recorded which). This TCR derives from a woman aged 50 to 65 who had recovered from COVID-19. The DNA of the CDR3 is TGCAGCGTCCGACAGGTACAAGAGACCCAGTACTTC. This gives the protein CSVRQVQETQYF. The full variable domain, with the rest looked up from reference TRBV29-1 and TRBJ2-5, is SAVISQKPSRDICQRGTSLTIQCQVDSQVTMMFWYRQQPGQSLTLIATANQGSEATYESGFVIDKFPISRPNLTFSTLTVSNMSPEDSSIYLCSVRQVQETQYFGPGTRLLVL.